Detailed here is one TCR beta chain. This clonotype was seen repeatedly, ten times or more. Its binding antigen is unknown. No much larger clone exists at a distance of one base, and base qualities are not known. These data come from a study of T-cell reconstitution after alpha-beta-depleted transplantation in children (dated by TCRdb to about 2016). Regarding the research as a whole: The study quantitatively tracked T-cell immune reconstitution after TCRalphabeta/CD19-depleted allogeneic hematopoietic cell transplantation in children using TCR repertoire profiling.

The library was built by means of PCR. The instrument was an Illumina HiSeq 2500. To normalize quantification of the TCRbeta repertoire, the TCR libraries were built with molecular barcoding that relied on unique molecular identifiers. TCRdb itself trimmed the public reads at Q25 with fastp, ran MiXCR and retained productive beta chains. Merged by CDR3 protein, the rows form single entries marked with the most common genes and DNA. The sample table holds some 490,000 distinct CDR3 sequences, of which about 12% were seen once. Around 5.8% of the sample lies in the top ten. Sequenced here: PBMCs from the stem cell graft donor, sampled from the stem cell graft. The clonotype originates from a human donor who donated a stem cell graft to a child with combined immunodeficiency.

The nucleotides read TGTGCCAGCAGTTTAACCCTAGCGGGTAACGAGCAGTACTTC. It codes for CASSLTLAGNEQYF. The chain links TRBV27 with TRBJ2-7, and 8 junctional nucleotides match TRBD2. CDR1 MNHEY and CDR2 SMNVEV were looked up in the germline V gene (reference sequence). V lost 2 bases and J lost 5 bases, and the count of bases not matched to a germline gene is 5. Spanning cysteine to phenylalanine, the CDR3 consists of 14 amino acids. Left in the record is the CDR3 DNA by itself, 42 bases read in frame from the first base.